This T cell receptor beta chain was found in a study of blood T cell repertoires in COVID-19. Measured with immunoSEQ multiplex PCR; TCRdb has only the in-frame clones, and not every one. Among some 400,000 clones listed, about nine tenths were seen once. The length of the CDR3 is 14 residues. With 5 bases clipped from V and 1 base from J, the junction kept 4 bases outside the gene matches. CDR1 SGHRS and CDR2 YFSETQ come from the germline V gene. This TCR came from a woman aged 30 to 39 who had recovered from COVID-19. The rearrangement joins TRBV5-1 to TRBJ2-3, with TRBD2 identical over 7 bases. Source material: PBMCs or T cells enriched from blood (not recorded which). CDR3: CASRNAGGTDTQYF. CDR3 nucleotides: TGCGCCAGCAGAAACGCGGGGGGCACAGATACGCAGTATTTT.